This T cell receptor beta chain derives from a study of PD-1 blockade in classical Hodgkin lymphoma. Study-wide background: With a 2-week interval, patients received intravenous nivolumab at 3 mg/kg.

Assay: immunoSEQ multiplex PCR; the TCRdb copy retains only in-frame clones and omits some. The sample lists 30,000 to 35,000 clones; about four fifths were seen once. Per germline, CDR1 SGHTA and CDR2 FQGNSA. V was pared by 5 bases and J by 7 bases, with 15 bases between. The CDR3 is 15 residues long. Autologous stem cell transplantation was followed by relapse in every patient, and brentuximab vedotin exposure varied. Patients showed best responses of complete response, partial response or progressive disease. This specimen was peripheral blood mononuclear cells (PBMCs), taken at baseline. This receptor was identified in a human donor with classical Hodgkin lymphoma. The chain couples TRBV7-2 to TRBJ1-6; maybe TRBD1 (5 bases). The CDR3 sequence: CASSGGADGNSPLHF. The CDR3 DNA is TGTGCCAGCAGCGGAGGGGCCGACGGGAATTCACCCCTCCACTTT. Combining the CDR3 with reference TRBV7-2 and TRBJ1-6 gives the whole variable domain GAGVSQSPSNKVTEKGKDVELRCDPISGHTALYWYRQSLGQGLEFLIYFQGNSAPDKSGLPSDRFSAERTGGSVSTLTIQRTQQEDSAVYLCASSGGADGNSPLHFGNGTRLTVT.